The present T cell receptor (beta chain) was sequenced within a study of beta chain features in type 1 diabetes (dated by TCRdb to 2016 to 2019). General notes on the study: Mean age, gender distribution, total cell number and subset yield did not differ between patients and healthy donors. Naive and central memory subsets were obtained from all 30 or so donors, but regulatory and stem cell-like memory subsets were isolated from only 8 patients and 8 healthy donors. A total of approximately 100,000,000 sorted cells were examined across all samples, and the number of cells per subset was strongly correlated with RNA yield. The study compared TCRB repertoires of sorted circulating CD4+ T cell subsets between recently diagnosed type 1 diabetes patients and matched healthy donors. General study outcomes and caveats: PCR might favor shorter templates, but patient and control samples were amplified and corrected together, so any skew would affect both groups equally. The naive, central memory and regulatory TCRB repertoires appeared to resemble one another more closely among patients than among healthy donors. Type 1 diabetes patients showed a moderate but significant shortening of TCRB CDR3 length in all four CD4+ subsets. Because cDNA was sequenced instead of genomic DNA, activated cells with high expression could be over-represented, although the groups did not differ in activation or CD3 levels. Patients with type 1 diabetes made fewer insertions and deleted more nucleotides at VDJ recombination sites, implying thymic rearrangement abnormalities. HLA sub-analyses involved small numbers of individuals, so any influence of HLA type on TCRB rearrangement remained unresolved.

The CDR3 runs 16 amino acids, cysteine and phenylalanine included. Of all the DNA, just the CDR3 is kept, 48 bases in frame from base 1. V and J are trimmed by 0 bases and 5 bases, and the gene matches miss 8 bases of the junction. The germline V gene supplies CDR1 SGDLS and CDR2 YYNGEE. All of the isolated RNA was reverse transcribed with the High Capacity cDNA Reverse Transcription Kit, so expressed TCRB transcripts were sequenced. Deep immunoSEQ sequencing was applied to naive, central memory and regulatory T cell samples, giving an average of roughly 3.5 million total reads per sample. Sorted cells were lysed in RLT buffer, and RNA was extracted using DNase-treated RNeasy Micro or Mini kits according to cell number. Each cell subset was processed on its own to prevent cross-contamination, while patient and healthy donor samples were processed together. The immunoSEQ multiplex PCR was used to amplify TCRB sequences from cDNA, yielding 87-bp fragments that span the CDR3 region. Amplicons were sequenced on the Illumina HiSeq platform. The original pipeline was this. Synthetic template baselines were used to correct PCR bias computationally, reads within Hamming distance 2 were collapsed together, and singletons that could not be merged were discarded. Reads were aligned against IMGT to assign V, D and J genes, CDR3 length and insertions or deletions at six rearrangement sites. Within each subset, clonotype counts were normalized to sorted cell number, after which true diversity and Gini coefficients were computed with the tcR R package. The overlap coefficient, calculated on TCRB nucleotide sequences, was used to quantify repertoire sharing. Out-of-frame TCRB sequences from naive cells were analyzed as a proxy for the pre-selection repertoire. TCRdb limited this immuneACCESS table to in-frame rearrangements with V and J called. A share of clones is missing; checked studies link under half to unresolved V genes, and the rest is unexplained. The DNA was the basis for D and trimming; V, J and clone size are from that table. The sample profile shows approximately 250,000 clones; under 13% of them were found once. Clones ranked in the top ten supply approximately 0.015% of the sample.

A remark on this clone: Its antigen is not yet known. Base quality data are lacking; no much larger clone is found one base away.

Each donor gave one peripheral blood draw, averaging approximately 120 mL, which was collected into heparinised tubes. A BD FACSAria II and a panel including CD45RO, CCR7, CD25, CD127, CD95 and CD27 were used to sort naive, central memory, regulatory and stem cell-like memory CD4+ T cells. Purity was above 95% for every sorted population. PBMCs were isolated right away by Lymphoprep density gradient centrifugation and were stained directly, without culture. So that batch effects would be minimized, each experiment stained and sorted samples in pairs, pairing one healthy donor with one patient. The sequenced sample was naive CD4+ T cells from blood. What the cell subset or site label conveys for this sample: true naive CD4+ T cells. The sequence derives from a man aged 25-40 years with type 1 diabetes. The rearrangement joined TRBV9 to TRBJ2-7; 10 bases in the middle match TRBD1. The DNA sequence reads TGTGCCAGCAGCGTAGACTGGGGGACAGGGGTGGACGAGCAGTACTTC. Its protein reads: CASSVDWGTGVDEQYF.